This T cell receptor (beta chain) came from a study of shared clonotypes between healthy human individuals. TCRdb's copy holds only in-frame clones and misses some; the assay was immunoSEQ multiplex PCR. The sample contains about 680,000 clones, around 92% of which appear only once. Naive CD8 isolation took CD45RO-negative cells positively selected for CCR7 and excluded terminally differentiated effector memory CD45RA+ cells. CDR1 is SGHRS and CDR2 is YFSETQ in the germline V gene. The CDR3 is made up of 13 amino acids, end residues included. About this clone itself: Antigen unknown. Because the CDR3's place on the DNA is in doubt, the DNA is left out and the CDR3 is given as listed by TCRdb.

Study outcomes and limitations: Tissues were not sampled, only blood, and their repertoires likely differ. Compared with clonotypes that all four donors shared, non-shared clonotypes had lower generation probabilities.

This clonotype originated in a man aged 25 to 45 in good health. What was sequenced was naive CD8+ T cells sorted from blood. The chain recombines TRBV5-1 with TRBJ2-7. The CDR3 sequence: CASSFGSGDEQYF.